This T cell receptor (beta chain) comes out of a study of T cell responses to AZD1222 COVID-19 vaccine. About this clone: Its target is not known.

Study conclusions and caveats: Of the AZD1222 recipients, only 5 or 6 were seropositive at baseline. White British ancestry dominated among donors, who included more females, and clonal diversity was possibly underestimated. Regions 160-218 and 743-854 held dominance among vaccine-associated CD4 TCRs, which spanned spike.

Clones were read by immunoSEQ multiplex PCR, and TCRdb kept only the in-frame ones, dropping some. This table has some 140,000 clones, around 90% appearing once. The CDR3 has 13 residues. The V end was cut by 3 bases, the J end by 6 bases, with 12 bases between. Germline CDR1 and CDR2: LGHNA and YSLEER. J is TRBJ2-7 and V is TRBV4-3; D unclear. Here the sequenced sample was peripheral blood, taken on day 0 of AZD1222 vaccination. The receptor was derived from an adult in good health. Written as DNA, the CDR3 is TGCGCCAGCAGCCAGGATCTAGGTGCCGAGCAGTACTTC. It codes for CASSQDLGAEQYF.